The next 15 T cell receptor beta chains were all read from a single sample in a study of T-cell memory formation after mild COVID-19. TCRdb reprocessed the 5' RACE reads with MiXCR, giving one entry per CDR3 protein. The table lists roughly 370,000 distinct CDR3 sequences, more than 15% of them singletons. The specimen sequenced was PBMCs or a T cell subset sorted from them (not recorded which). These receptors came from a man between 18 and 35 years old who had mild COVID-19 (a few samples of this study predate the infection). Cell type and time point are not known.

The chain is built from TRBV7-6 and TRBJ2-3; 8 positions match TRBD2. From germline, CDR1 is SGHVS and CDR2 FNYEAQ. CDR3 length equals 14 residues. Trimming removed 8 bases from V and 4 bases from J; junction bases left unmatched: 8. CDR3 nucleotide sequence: TGTGCCAGCTCTGACGGGGGGGGGCCAGATACGCAGTATTTT. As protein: CASSDGGGPDTQYF.

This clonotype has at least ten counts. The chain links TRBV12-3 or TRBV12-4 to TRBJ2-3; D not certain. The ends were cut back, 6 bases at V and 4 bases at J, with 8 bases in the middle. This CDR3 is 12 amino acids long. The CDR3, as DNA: TGTGCCAGCAGCGACCCTGCAGATACGCAGTATTTT. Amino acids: CASSDPADTQYF.

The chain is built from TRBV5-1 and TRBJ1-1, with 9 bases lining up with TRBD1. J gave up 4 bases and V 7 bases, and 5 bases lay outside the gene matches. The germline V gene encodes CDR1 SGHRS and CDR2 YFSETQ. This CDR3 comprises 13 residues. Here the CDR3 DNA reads TGCGCCAGCGGACAGGGGCTGAGCACTGAAGCTTTCTTT. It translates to CASGQGLSTEAFF.

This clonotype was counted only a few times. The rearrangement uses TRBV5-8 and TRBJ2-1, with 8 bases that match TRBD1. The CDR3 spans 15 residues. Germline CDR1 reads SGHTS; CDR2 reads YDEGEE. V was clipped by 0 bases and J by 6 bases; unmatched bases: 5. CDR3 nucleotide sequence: TGTGCCAGCAGCTTGGGGACAGGGCATTTCAATGAGCAGTTCTTC. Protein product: CASSLGTGHFNEQFF.

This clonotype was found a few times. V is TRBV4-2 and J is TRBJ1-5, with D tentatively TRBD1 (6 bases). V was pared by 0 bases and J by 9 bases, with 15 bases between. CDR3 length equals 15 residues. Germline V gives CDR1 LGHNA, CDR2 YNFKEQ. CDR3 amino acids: CASSQDRGPSPPQHF. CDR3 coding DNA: TGTGCCAGCAGCCAAGACAGGGGACCCTCACCGCCCCAGCATTTT.

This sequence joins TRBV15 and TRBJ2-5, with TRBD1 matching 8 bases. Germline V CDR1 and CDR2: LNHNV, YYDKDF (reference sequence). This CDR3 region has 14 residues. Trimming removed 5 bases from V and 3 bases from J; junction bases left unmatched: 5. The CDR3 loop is CATSRMTGEETQYF. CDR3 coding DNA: TGTGCCACCAGCCGGATGACAGGGGAAGAGACCCAGTACTTC.

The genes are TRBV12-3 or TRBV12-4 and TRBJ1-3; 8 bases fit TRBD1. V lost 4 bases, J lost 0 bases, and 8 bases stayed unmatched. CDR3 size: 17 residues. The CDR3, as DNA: TGTGCCAGCAGTTCAGACAGGGGCTTCCTCTCTGGAAACACCATATATTTT. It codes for CASSSDRGFLSGNTIYF.

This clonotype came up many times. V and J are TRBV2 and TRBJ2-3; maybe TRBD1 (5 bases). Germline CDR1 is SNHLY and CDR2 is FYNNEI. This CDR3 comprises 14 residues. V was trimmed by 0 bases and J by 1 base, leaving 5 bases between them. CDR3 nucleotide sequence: TGTGCCAGCAGTGAAGCAGGGGGCACAGATACGCAGTATTTT. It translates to CASSEAGGTDTQYF.

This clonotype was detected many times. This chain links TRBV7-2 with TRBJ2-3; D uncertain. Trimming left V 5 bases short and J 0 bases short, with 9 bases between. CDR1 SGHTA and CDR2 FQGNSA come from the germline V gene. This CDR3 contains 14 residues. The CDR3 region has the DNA TGTGCCAGCAGCCTGACCATGAGCACAGATACGCAGTATTTT. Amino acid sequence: CASSLTMSTDTQYF.

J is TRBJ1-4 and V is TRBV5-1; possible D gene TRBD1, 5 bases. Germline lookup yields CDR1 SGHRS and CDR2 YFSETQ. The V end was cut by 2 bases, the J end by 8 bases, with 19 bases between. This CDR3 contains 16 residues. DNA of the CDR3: TGCGCCAGCAGCTTACTGGGGGGAGGCCCTGAAGAAAAACTGTTTTTT. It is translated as CASSLLGGGPEEKLFF.

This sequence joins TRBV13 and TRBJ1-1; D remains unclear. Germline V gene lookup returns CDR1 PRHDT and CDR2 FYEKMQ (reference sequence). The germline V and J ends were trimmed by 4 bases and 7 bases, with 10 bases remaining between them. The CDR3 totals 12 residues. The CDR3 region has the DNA TGTGCCAGCAGCTCCCCCCCCTATGAAGCTTTCTTT. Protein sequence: CASSSPPYEAFF.

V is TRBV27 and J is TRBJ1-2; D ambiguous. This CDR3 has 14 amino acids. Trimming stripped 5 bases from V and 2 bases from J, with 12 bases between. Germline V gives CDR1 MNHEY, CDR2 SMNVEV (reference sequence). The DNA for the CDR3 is TGTGCCAGCAGTCTCCTCCCAGCGAACTATGGCTACACCTTC. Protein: CASSLLPANYGYTF.

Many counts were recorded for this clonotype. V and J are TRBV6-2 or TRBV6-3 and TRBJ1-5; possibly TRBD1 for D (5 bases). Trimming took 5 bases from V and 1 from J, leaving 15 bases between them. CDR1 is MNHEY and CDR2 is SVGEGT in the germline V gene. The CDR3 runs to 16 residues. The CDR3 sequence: CASSQIHGASNQPQHF. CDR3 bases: TGTGCCAGCAGTCAGATACACGGGGCGAGCAATCAGCCCCAGCATTTT.

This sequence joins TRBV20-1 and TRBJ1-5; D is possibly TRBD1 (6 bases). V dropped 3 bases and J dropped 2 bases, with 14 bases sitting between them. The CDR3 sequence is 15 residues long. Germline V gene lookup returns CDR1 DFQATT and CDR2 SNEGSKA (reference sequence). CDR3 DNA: TGCAGTGCTAGGAGTGAGGGGGGCGGCAATCAGCCCCAGCATTTT. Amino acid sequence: CSARSEGGGNQPQHF.

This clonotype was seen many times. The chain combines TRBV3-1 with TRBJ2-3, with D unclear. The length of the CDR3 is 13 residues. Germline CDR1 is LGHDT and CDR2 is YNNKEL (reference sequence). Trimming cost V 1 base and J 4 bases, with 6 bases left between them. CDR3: CASSQGRPDTQYF. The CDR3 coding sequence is TGTGCCAGCAGCCAAGGCCGTCCAGATACGCAGTATTTT.